These T cell receptor beta chains were read from a single sample in a study of cytomegalovirus exposure and HLA in healthy donors. TCRdb's copy holds only in-frame clones and misses some; the assay was immunoSEQ multiplex PCR. The sample yields over 95,000 clones, about 76% seen once. The sample consisted of PBMCs. The receptor source for this set is a woman aged 40 to 50 in good health and CMV-seropositive. The CDR3 runs from the conserved cysteine through the conserved F or W. A D gene is named only where the DNA matches it firmly. Clone size is not always given. Where it is, it says once, few, many or a class for expanded clones.

clone size,J gene,D gene,V gene,CDR3 protein,CDR3 DNA
NA,TRBJ2-7,TRBD1,TRBV5-1,CASSQGQGPYEQYF,TGCGCCAGCAGCCAGGGACAGGGTCCTTACGAGCAGTACTTC
NA,TRBJ2-1,TRBD1,TRBV7-7,CASAWGQGSSEQFF,TGTGCTTCGGCATGGGGACAGGGATCCAGTGAGCAGTTCTTC
NA,TRBJ2-1,NA,TRBV7-2,CASSDTGATRAHEQFF,TGTGCCAGCAGCGATACGGGAGCTACCCGGGCCCATGAGCAGTTCTTC
few,TRBJ2-1,TRBD2,TRBV9,CASSHGLAGGNEQFF,TGTGCCAGCAGCCACGGACTAGCGGGGGGCAATGAGCAGTTCTTC
NA,TRBJ2-3,TRBD2,TRBV2,CASSTLAGGPEYF,TGTGCCAGCAGCACTCTAGCGGGGGGGCCAGAGTATTTT
once,TRBJ2-7,NA,TRBV4-1,CASSQEGRDSYEQYF,TGCGCCAGCAGCCAAGAGGGCAGGGACTCTTACGAGCAGTACTTC
NA,TRBJ1-1,TRBD1,TRBV30,CAWAGTGGRTFF,TGTGCCTGGGCCGGGACAGGGGGTAGGACTTTCTTT
NA,TRBJ2-7,NA,TRBV6-5,CASSYTRFGHGEQYF,TGTGCCAGCAGTTACACGAGGTTTGGCCATGGCGAGCAGTACTTC
NA,TRBJ1-6,NA,TRBV2,CASSEARETPLHF,TGTGCCAGCAGTGAAGCAAGAGAGACACCCCTCCACTTT
NA,TRBJ1-1,TRBD1,TRBV5-4,CASSVNRGLGTEAFF,TGTGCCAGCAGCGTTAACAGGGGGCTGGGCACTGAAGCCTTCTTT
NA,TRBJ1-5,TRBD1,TRBV7-2,CASSPRGNQPQHF,TGTGCCAGCAGTCCCAGGGGGAATCAGCCCCAGCATTTT
NA,TRBJ2-3,NA,TRBV4-2,CASSRQRETDTQYF,TGTGCCAGCAGCCGACAGCGAGAGACAGATACGCAGTATTTT
NA,TRBJ2-3,NA,TRBV6-1,CASSEALGRGTDTQYF,TGTGCCAGCAGTGAAGCCTTAGGCAGGGGCACAGATACGCAGTATTTT
NA,TRBJ1-2,TRBD1,TRBV4-1,CASSHARDRGYGYTF,TGCGCCAGCAGCCACGCCCGGGACAGGGGTTATGGCTACACCTTC
NA,TRBJ1-1,NA,TRBV4-1,CASSRTEMNTEAFF,TGCGCCAGCAGCCGGACAGAAATGAACACTGAAGCTTTCTTT
NA,TRBJ1-2,NA,TRBV18,CASSPPGLSYGYTF,TGTGCCAGCTCACCACCCGGGTTAAGCTATGGCTACACCTTC
once,TRBJ1-5,NA,TRBV6-1,CASSEAVTLNQPQHF,TGTGCCAGCAGTGAAGCGGTCACATTAAATCAGCCCCAGCATTTT
once,TRBJ2-4,NA,TRBV29-1,CSVASRGAVAKNIQYF,TGCAGCGTTGCCTCCCGGGGGGCGGTGGCCAAAAACATTCAGTACTTC
NA,TRBJ1-3,NA,TRBV5-1,CASSLGGAPGNTIYF,TGCGCCAGCAGCTTAGGGGGGGCGCCTGGAAACACCATATATTTT
NA,TRBJ1-2,NA,TRBV5-1,CASSLDRSLNYGYTF,TGCGCCAGCAGCTTGGACAGAAGTTTAAACTATGGCTACACCTTC
NA,TRBJ1-1,TRBD1,TRBV19,CASSTLQTGSSEAFF,TGTGCCAGTAGCACCCTTCAGACAGGGAGCTCTGAAGCTTTCTTT
NA,TRBJ1-1,TRBD1,TRBV30,CAWDRGVTEAFF,TGTGCCTGGGACAGGGGAGTCACTGAAGCTTTCTTT
NA,TRBJ2-2,TRBD2,TRBV5-1,CASSRQRGLNTGELFF,TGCGCCAGCAGCCGGCAGCGGGGGCTCAACACCGGGGAGCTGTTTTTT
NA,TRBJ2-7,TRBD1,TRBV5-1,CASSPRRQGRMYEQYF,TGCGCCAGCAGCCCCAGACGACAGGGGAGGATGTACGAGCAGTACTTC
NA,TRBJ1-5,TRBD1,TRBV30,CAWSGQGSWAQHF,TGTGCCTGGAGTGGACAGGGTAGCTGGGCCCAGCATTTT
NA,TRBJ2-2,TRBD2,TRBV2,CASSERGGPKNTGELFF,TGTGCCAGCAGTGAGCGCGGGGGGCCCAAGAACACCGGGGAGCTGTTTTTT
NA,TRBJ2-3,TRBD1,TRBV6-5,CASSYGRTGVGDTQYF,TGTGCCAGCAGTTACGGCCGGACAGGGGTTGGAGATACGCAGTATTTT
NA,TRBJ2-2,TRBD2,TRBV19,CASSTVPTSGGVTGELFF,TGTGCCAGTAGTACGGTCCCCACTAGCGGGGGGGTGACCGGGGAGCTGTTTTTT
NA,TRBJ2-5,TRBD2,TRBV10-2,CASRLAGLQETQYF,TGCGCCAGCAGGTTAGCGGGGCTACAAGAGACCCAGTACTTC
once,TRBJ1-1,NA,TRBV5-6,CASSGSRGGEAFF,TGTGCCAGCAGCGGCTCGAGGGGGGGAGAAGCTTTCTTT
NA,TRBJ2-7,TRBD2,TRBV15,CATSRGVAGGQGEQYF,TGTGCCACCAGCAGAGGGGTAGCGGGGGGGCAAGGAGAGCAGTACTTC
NA,TRBJ1-6,NA,TRBV5-1,CASSLEGRGNSPLHF,TGCGCCAGCAGCTTGGAGGGACGGGGGAATTCACCCCTCCACTTT
once,TRBJ1-5,TRBD1,TRBV28,CASSSGGTGQPQHF,TGTGCCAGCAGTTCAGGGGGGACGGGTCAGCCCCAGCATTTT
NA,TRBJ1-1,NA,TRBV6-5,CASSSGQGRNTEAFF,TGTGCCAGCAGCTCGGGCCAGGGGAGAAACACTGAAGCTTTCTTT
NA,TRBJ1-1,NA,TRBV6-1,CASTLGGFPNTEAFF,TGTGCCAGCACCCTAGGTGGCTTCCCGAACACTGAAGCTTTCTTT
once,TRBJ1-2,NA,TRBV5-4,CASSVPTVNYGYTF,TGTGCCAGCAGCGTACCGACAGTTAACTATGGCTACACCTTC
NA,TRBJ1-2,NA,TRBV5-1,CASSLDVRGYGYTF,TGCGCCAGCAGCTTGGATGTCCGGGGCTATGGCTACACCTTC
once,TRBJ1-2,TRBD1,TRBV6-1,CASIRQGAGYGYTF,TGTGCCAGCATAAGACAGGGGGCTGGCTATGGCTACACCTTC
few,TRBJ1-4,NA,TRBV9,CASSAEGGGAGEKLFF,TGTGCCAGCAGCGCGGAGGGGGGAGGGGCGGGGGAAAAACTGTTTTTT
NA,TRBJ1-5,TRBD1,TRBV7-2,CASSFGQAGNQPQHF,TGTGCCAGCAGCTTTGGACAGGCGGGGAATCAGCCCCAGCATTTT
NA,TRBJ2-7,NA,TRBV6-5,CASSPSLSYEQYF,TGTGCCAGCAGCCCGTCTCTTTCCTACGAGCAGTACTTC
NA,TRBJ1-5,TRBD1,TRBV6-5,CASSGGTGQPQHF,TGTGCCAGCAGTGGCGGGACAGGGCAGCCCCAGCATTTT